This T cell receptor (beta chain) was sequenced during a study of shared clonotypes between healthy human individuals. Profiling relied on immunoSEQ multiplex PCR, and the TCRdb table lists in-frame clones only, not all of them. The table includes approximately 2.5 million clones, about 92% detected once. There are 16 residues in the CDR3. V was shortened by 2 bases and J by 5 bases, with 15 bases between the two germline ends. CDR1 is KGHSH and CDR2 is LQKENI in the germline V gene. V usage is TRBV18 and J usage is TRBJ2-2; D is perhaps TRBD1 (5 bases). Input material: naive CD4+ T cells sorted from blood. As for subset: CD45RA+ positively selected. This TCR was recovered from a man aged 18 to 30 in good health. The CDR3 DNA follows: TGTGCCAGCTCACCAGCAGGGCGTAAAATTACCGGGGAGCTGTTTTTT. Translating it yields CASSPAGRKITGELFF.